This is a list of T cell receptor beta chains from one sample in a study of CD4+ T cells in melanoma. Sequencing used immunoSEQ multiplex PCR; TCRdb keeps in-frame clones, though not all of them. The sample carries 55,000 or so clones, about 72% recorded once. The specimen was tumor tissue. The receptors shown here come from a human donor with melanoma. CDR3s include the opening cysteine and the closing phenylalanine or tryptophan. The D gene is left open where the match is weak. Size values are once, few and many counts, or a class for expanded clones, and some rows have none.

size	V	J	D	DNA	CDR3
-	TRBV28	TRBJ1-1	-	TGTGCCAGCATCAACCGGGGCGGGAACACTGAAGCTTTCTTT	CASINRGGNTEAFF
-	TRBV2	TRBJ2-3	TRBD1	TGTGCCAGCAGTGAGACCGGGACAGATCTTATTACGCAGTATTTT	CASSETGTDLITQYF
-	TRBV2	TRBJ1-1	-	TGTGCCAGCGCGAGTGGTCTTGGGGGGCAAGAGAACACTGAAGCTTTCTTT	CASASGLGGQENTEAFF
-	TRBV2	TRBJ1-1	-	TGTGCCAGCAGTACCGACAGCATGAACACTGAAGCTTTCTTT	CASSTDSMNTEAFF
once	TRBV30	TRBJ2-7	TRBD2	TGTGCCTGGAGCCCCCTAGCGGGGGCCTACTACGAGCAGTACTTC	CAWSPLAGAYYEQYF
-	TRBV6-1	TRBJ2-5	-	TGTGCCAGCAGTGAAGGGAGGGGTCTCTTCCAAGAGACCCAGTACTTC	CASSEGRGLFQETQYF
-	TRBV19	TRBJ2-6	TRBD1	TGTGCCAGTAGTATCGGGACAGGGGTAAGCTCTGGGGCCAACGTCCTGACTTTC	CASSIGTGVSSGANVLTF
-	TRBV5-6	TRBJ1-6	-	TGTGCCAGCAGCTTGGCTCCGGGGAAGGGGCCACCCCTCCACTTT	CASSLAPGKGPPLHF
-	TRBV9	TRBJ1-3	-	TGTGCCAGCAGCGTAGGGTGGGCCGGGGCTGGAAACACCATATATTTT	CASSVGWAGAGNTIYF
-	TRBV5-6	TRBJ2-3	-	TGTGCCAGCAGCTTGGCTTTAACTAGCTACACAGATACGCAGTATTTT	CASSLALTSYTDTQYF
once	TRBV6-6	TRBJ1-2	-	TGTGCCAGCAGTTCAGGACAGTCCTTTTATGGCTACACCTTC	CASSSGQSFYGYTF
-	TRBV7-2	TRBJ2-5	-	TGTGCCAGCAGCCACCTCTGGGGGCAGGGTCCCCAAGAGACCCAGTACTTC	CASSHLWGQGPQETQYF
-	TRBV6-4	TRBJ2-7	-	TGTGCCAGCAGTGAGAACTGGTACGAGCAGTACTTC	CASSENWYEQYF
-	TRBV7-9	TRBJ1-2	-	TGTGCCAGCAGCTTAGACAGGAGCCAGGACTACACCTTC	CASSLDRSQDYTF
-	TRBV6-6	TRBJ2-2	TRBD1	TGTGCCAGCAGCCACCGGGACAGGGGAACCGGGGAGCTGTTTTTT	CASSHRDRGTGELFF
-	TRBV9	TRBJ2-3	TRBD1	TGTGCCAGCAGCGCAGAGACAGGGATCCCAGATACGCAGTATTTT	CASSAETGIPDTQYF
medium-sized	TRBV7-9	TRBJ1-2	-	TGTGCCAACACAATGGGGGGCGCGGCTGGCTACACCTTC	CANTMGGAAGYTF
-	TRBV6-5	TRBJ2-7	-	TGTGCCAGCAGTTACTCACGGGACGAGCAGTACTTC	CASSYSRDEQYF
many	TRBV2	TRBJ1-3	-	TGTGCCAGCAGCCGGGCTGGAAACACCATATATTTT	CASSRAGNTIYF
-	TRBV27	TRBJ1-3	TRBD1	TGTGCCAGCAGTCCGAAACAGGGGCCTAGCTCTGGAAACACCATATATTTT	CASSPKQGPSSGNTIYF
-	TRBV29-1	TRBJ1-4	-	TGCAGCGTTGAATCACGGGGTAGAAATGAAAAACTGTTTTTT	CSVESRGRNEKLFF
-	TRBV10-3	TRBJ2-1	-	TGTGCCGCCCTTCCGGGGGGCCGCTCCTACAATGAGCAGTTCTTC	CAALPGGRSYNEQFF
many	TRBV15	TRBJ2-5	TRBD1	TGTGCCACCAGCCGGACAGGGGGCGGGGAGACCCAGTACTTC	CATSRTGGGETQYF
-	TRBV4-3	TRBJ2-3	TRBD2	TGCGCCAGCAGTGATAGCGGGGTGACAGATACGCAGTATTTT	CASSDSGVTDTQYF
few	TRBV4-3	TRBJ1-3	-	TGCGCCAGCAGCCAAGGGAGCGGCAGCTCTGGAAACACCATATATTTT	CASSQGSGSSGNTIYF
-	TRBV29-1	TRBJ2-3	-	TGCAGCGAACGCCCTTCCGCAGATACGCAGTATTTT	CSERPSADTQYF
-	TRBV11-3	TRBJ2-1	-	TGTGCCAGCAGCTTTGGTCAGGAGTACAATGAGCAGTTCTTC	CASSFGQEYNEQFF
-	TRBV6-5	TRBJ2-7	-	TGTGCCAGCAGTTATTCCTGGGCGCAGTACTTC	CASSYSWAQYF
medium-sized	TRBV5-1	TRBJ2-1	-	TGCGCCAGCAGCTTTCGTGGGAATGAGCAGTTCTTC	CASSFRGNEQFF
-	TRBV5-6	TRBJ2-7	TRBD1	TGTGCCAGCAGCGCGGGGACAGGGAACGAGCAGTACTTC	CASSAGTGNEQYF
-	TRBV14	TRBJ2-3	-	TGTGCCAGCAGCCAAGATCCCACAGATACGCAGTATTTT	CASSQDPTDTQYF
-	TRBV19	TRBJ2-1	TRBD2	TGTGCCAGTAGTACTGGACTAGCGGGGGGAGATGAGCAGTTCTTC	CASSTGLAGGDEQFF
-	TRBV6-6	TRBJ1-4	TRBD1	TGTGCCAGCAGTCAGCCGGGACAGGGAAATGAAAAACTGTTTTTT	CASSQPGQGNEKLFF
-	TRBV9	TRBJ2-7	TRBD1	TGTGCCAGCAGCTTGGGACAGGGGACCTTATACGAGCAGTACTTC	CASSLGQGTLYEQYF
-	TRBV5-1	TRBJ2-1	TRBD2	TGCGCCAGCAGCCCGCAACCGGGACTGGGGAGGGATGAGCAGTTCTTC	CASSPQPGLGRDEQFF
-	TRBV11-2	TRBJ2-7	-	TGTGCCAGCAGCCCGGGACCCTACGAGCAGTACTTC	CASSPGPYEQYF
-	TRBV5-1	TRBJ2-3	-	TGCGCCAGCAGCTTGGCGGGCACAGATACGCAGTATTTT	CASSLAGTDTQYF
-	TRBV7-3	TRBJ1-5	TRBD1	TGTGCCAGCAGCCCTCGTGACAGGGGCAATCAGCCCCAGCATTTT	CASSPRDRGNQPQHF
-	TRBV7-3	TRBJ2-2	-	TGTGCCAGCAGCTTAACGGCCGGGGAGCTGTTTTTT	CASSLTAGELFF
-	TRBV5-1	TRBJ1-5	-	TGCGCCAGCAGCTTGGACGGCAGCGGTAGCAATCAGCCCCAGCATTTT	CASSLDGSGSNQPQHF
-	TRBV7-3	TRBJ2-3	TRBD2	TGTGCCAGCAGTTACGAACCGCGGGGGGGCGGAGATACGCAGTATTTT	CASSYEPRGGGDTQYF
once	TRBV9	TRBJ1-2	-	TGTGCCAGCAGCGCCCCCGGGGTTGGCTACACCTTC	CASSAPGVGYTF
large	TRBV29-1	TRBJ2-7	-	TGCAGCGTGCGCCGTGAGACCGAGCAGTACTTC	CSVRRETEQYF
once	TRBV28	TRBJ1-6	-	TGTGCCAGCAGTTCCTCAGTGAATTCACCCCTCCACTTT	CASSSSVNSPLHF
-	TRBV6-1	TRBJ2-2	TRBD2	TGTGCCAGCAGTGGTATCGGGGGGTTGAACACCGGGGAGCTGTTTTTT	CASSGIGGLNTGELFF
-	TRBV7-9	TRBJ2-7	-	TGTGCCAGCAGCCCGGTAGGGGGTGCAGTGTCCTACGAGCAGTACTTC	CASSPVGGAVSYEQYF
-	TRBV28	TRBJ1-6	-	TGTGCCAGCAGGACCGGAGACAGCCTTAATTCACCCCTCCACTTT	CASRTGDSLNSPLHF
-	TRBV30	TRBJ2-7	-	TGTGCCTGGACAGGGTCTGCTACGGAGCAGTACTTC	CAWTGSATEQYF
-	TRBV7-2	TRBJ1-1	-	TGTGCCAGCAGCTTGACGGGAAACACTGAAGCTTTCTTT	CASSLTGNTEAFF
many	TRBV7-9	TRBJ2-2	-	TGTGCCAGCAGCTTAACAGGGGGGGGCACCGGGGAGCTGTTTTTT	CASSLTGGGTGELFF
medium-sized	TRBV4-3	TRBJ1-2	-	TGCGCCAGCAGCCAAGATTCCGGGACCTATGGCTACACCTTC	CASSQDSGTYGYTF
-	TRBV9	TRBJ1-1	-	TGTGCCAGCAGCTTGGGACTCTGGAACACTGAAGCTTTCTTT	CASSLGLWNTEAFF
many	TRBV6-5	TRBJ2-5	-	TGTGCCAGCAGTTACCGACACCCTGGTGGCCAAGAGACCCAGTACTTC	CASSYRHPGGQETQYF
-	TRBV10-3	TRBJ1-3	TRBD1	TGTGCCATAAGACAGGGCTCTGGAAACACCATATATTTT	CAIRQGSGNTIYF
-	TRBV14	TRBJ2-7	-	TGTGCCAGCAGCCCCCGGGGGTACGAGCAGTACTTC	CASSPRGYEQYF
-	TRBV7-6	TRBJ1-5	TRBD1	TGTGCCAGCAGCAGGACCGGGACAGGGATATCGGGGCGCAATCAGCCCCAGCATTTT	CASSRTGTGISGRNQPQHF
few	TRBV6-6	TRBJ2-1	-	TGTGCCAGCAGTTACCCGGACGGACCCTCCTACAATGAGCAGTTCTTC	CASSYPDGPSYNEQFF